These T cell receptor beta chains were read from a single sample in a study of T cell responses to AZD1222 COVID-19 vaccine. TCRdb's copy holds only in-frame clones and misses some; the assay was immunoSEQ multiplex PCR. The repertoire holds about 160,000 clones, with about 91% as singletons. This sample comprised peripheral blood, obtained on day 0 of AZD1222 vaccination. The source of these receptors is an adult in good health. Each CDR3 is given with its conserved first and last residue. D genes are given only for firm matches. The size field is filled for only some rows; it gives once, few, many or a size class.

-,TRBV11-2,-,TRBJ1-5,CASSSIKGPGINQPQHF,TGTGCCAGCAGCTCAATAAAAGGACCGGGGATCAATCAGCCCCAGCATTTT
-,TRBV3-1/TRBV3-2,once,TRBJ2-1,CASSPVGREQFF,TGTGCCAGCAGCCCCGTCGGTCGTGAGCAGTTCTTC
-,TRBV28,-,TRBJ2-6,CASSSVRSSGANVLTF,TGTGCCAGCAGTTCGGTCAGGAGCTCTGGGGCCAACGTCCTGACTTTC
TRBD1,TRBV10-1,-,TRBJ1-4,CASSDSQGATNEKLFF,TGCGCCAGCAGTGATAGCCAGGGGGCAACTAATGAAAAACTGTTTTTT
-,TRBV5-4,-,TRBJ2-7,CASSLEEGGYEQYF,TGTGCCAGCAGCTTGGAGGAGGGGGGCTACGAGCAGTACTTC
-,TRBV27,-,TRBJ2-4,CASSFLGAKNIQYF,TGTGCCAGCAGTTTCCTAGGGGCCAAAAACATTCAGTACTTC
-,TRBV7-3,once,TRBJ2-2,CASSPTSGNTGELFF,TGTGCCAGCAGCCCAACTTCCGGGAACACCGGGGAGCTGTTTTTT
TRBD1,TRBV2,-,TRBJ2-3,CASSAGQGNAVTQYF,TGTGCCAGCAGTGCGGGACAGGGGAACGCGGTTACGCAGTATTTT
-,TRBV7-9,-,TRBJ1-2,CASSLASGTNYGYTF,TGTGCCAGCAGCTTAGCCTCAGGGACTAACTATGGCTACACCTTC
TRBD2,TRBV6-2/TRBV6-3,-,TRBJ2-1,CASNPWASGGNEQFF,TGTGCCAGCAACCCCTGGGCTAGCGGGGGTAATGAGCAGTTCTTC
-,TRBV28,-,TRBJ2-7,CASSLDLYEQYF,TGTGCCAGCAGTTTAGATCTGTACGAGCAGTACTTC
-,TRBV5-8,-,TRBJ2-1,CASSQDITGLSYNEQFF,TGTGCCAGCAGTCAAGACATTACAGGGCTCTCCTACAATGAGCAGTTCTTC
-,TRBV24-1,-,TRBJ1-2,CATSDSGGLRGYTF,TGTGCCACCAGTGATTCTGGGGGCCTTAGGGGCTACACCTTC